The clone carrying this T cell receptor beta chain occurred many times. The antigen remains undetermined. The read falls 3 residues short of the CDR3 end, and the missing part is taken from the germline J gene. The sample belongs to a study of T cell clonality in common variable immunodeficiency. Overall study findings and caveats: Compared with healthy controls, CVID subjects showed increased TCRbeta clonality, mostly in about a third. Common variable immunodeficiency TCR beta sequences reportedly had fewer deletions and N-nucleotide insertions. Compared with controls, CVID subjects had fewer shared TCRbeta clones.

Measured with immunoSEQ multiplex PCR; TCRdb has only the in-frame clones, and not every one. Listed here are fewer than 60,000 clones without any singletons, the top ten holding 2% to 2.5%. The CDR3 loop spans 17 amino acids. Deletions cut 4 bases from V and 0 bases from J, with 15 bases between. Patients and controls were mostly of Caucasian heritage. Material for sequencing was peripheral blood mononuclear cells. The clonotype originates from a person between 18 and 75 years old in good health. The V and J genes are TRBV23-1 and TRBJ1-4, with D possibly TRBD1 on 5 matching bases. TRBV23-1 is classed as an ORF, of uncertain function. The CDR3 region is CASSRGRAQATNEKLFF. The sequenced CDR3 bases are TGCGCCAGCAGTCGGGGCAGGGCCCAGGCAACTAATGAAAAA.